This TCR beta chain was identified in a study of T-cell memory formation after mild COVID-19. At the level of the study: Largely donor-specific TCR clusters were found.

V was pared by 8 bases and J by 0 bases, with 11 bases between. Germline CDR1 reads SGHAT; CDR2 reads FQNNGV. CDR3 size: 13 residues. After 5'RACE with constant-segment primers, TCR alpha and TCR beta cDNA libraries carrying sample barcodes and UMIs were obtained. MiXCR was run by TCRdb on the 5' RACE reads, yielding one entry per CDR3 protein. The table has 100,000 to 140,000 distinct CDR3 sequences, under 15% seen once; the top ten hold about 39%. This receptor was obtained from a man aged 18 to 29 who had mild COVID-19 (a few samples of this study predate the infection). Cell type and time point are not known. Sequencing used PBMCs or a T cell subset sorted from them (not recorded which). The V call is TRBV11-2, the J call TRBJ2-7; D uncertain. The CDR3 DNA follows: TGTGCCAGCGGTGTGGGTGCCTCCTACGAGCAGTACTTC. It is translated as CASGVGASYEQYF.